This T cell receptor (beta chain) was recovered during a study of T cell responses to AZD1222 COVID-19 vaccine. Germline V lookup: CDR1 MDHEN, CDR2 SYDVKM. Losses at the gene ends were 4 bases for V and 6 bases for J; bases not matched to a gene: 9. The CDR3 has 16 residues. Sequencing was performed with immunoSEQ multiplex PCR; in TCRdb, only in-frame clones are kept and a portion is missing. The sample yields some 100,000 clones, approximately 91% seen once. This clonotype was obtained from an adult in good health. J is TRBJ2-1 and V is TRBV28; 10 bases match TRBD1. This specimen consisted of peripheral blood, obtained on day 0 of AZD1222 vaccination. The DNA for the CDR3 is TGTGCCAGCAGTTCCACCGGGACAGGGGTGGGCAATGAGCAGTTCTTC. Translation: CASSSTGTGVGNEQFF. The full variable domain, in which reference TRBV28 and TRBJ2-1 provide the parts outside the CDR3, is DVKVTQSSRYLVKRTGEKVFLECVQDMDHENMFWYRQDPGLGLRLIYFSYDVKMKEKGDIPEGYSVSREKKERFSLILESASTNQTSMYLCASSSTGTGVGNEQFFGPGTRLTVL.